These T cell receptor beta chains were read from a single sample in a study of cytotoxic CD8 clonotypes in ibrutinib-treated CLL. Generated by immunoSEQ multiplex PCR, the TCRdb table keeps only in-frame clones and is missing some. The sample yields some 130,000 clones, approximately 85% seen once. The material was PBMCs, obtained after 24 months of ibrutinib treatment. These receptors came from a human donor with chronic lymphocytic leukemia. Both conserved end residues are part of each CDR3. A D gene is named only where the DNA matches it firmly. Rows may omit the clone size; those that give it use once, few, many or a size class.

size,J,D,V,CDR3,DNA
once,TRBJ1-4,TRBD1,TRBV28,CASHGEGQTNEKLFF,TGTGCCAGTCATGGCGAGGGACAGACTAATGAAAAACTGTTTTTT
-,TRBJ1-5,TRBD1,TRBV2,CASMSQGASNQPQHF,TGTGCCAGCATGAGTCAGGGGGCAAGCAATCAGCCCCAGCATTTT
-,TRBJ2-2,TRBD2,TRBV10-3,CAISRSSGGGTGELFF,TGTGCCATCAGCCGCTCAAGCGGGGGGGGAACCGGGGAGCTGTTTTTT
-,TRBJ1-1,TRBD1,TRBV28,CASRLTGRTEAFF,TGTGCCAGCAGACTGACAGGGCGGACTGAAGCTTTCTTT
-,TRBJ2-7,-,TRBV7-6,CASSLFRASPGPPYEQYF,TGTGCCAGCAGCTTATTCCGCGCTTCACCGGGGCCGCCCTACGAGCAGTACTTC
-,TRBJ2-7,-,TRBV29-1,CSVSKTDEQYF,TGCAGCGTGAGTAAGACCGACGAGCAGTACTTC
-,TRBJ1-2,-,TRBV28,CASSETGSLYGYTF,TGTGCCAGCAGTGAGACAGGATCCCTCTATGGCTACACCTTC
few,TRBJ2-7,-,TRBV30,CAWSKGREQYF,TGTGCCTGGAGTAAAGGGCGCGAGCAGTACTTC
-,TRBJ1-5,-,TRBV28,CASSRDSNQPQHF,TGTGCCAGCAGCCGAGACTCCAATCAGCCCCAGCATTTT
-,TRBJ2-1,-,TRBV7-9,CASSLAGSEIPGEQFF,TGTGCCAGCAGCTTAGCAGGGTCGGAAATCCCAGGGGAGCAGTTCTTC
few,TRBJ2-1,TRBD2,TRBV28,CASSTGTTLNEQFF,TGTGCCAGCAGTACCGGGACTACCCTCAATGAGCAGTTCTTC
-,TRBJ2-3,-,TRBV5-1,CASNGGAEDTQYF,TGCGCCAGCAATGGGGGCGCGGAAGATACGCAGTATTTT
-,TRBJ2-3,-,TRBV14,CASSRYGGAVDTQYF,TGTGCCAGCAGCCGGTATGGGGGAGCTGTGGATACGCAGTATTTT
-,TRBJ2-1,-,TRBV5-4,CASSLGGADNEQFF,TGTGCCAGCAGCTTGGGAGGTGCGGACAATGAGCAGTTCTTC
-,TRBJ2-7,TRBD1,TRBV19,CASSMAGQGALGQYF,TGTGCCAGTAGTATGGCCGGACAGGGGGCGCTGGGGCAGTACTTC
-,TRBJ1-1,TRBD1,TRBV4-3,CASSQGTGQGNTEAFF,TGCGCCAGCAGCCAAGGGACGGGACAGGGCAACACTGAAGCTTTCTTT
-,TRBJ2-1,-,TRBV9,CASSAHQRPEAPEFF,TGTGCCAGCAGCGCCCACCAACGCCCGGAGGCCCCTGAGTTCTTC
-,TRBJ2-2,-,TRBV5-6,CASSLRLGTGELFF,TGTGCCAGCAGCTTGCGGCTGGGTACCGGGGAGCTGTTTTTT
once,TRBJ2-7,-,TRBV28,CASSLRDREVWEQYF,TGTGCCAGCAGTTTGCGCGACAGGGAGGTTTGGGAGCAGTACTTC
-,TRBJ1-3,TRBD1,TRBV9,CASSVGYRGTGNTIYF,TGTGCCAGCAGCGTAGGGTACAGGGGGACTGGAAACACCATATATTTT
-,TRBJ1-5,TRBD1,TRBV6-5,CASSYSTGSNQPQHF,TGTGCCAGCAGTTACTCGACAGGGTCCAATCAGCCCCAGCATTTT
-,TRBJ2-4,TRBD2,TRBV19,CASSMYGGAGNIQYF,TGTGCCAGTAGTATGTACGGGGGGGCTGGAAACATTCAGTACTTC
-,TRBJ2-1,-,TRBV4-3,CASSQDSTPNEQFF,TGCGCCAGCAGCCAAGATTCTACTCCGAATGAGCAGTTCTTC
-,TRBJ1-6,-,TRBV4-3,CASSQDLGAGNSPLHF,TGCGCCAGCAGCCAAGATCTTGGGGCCGGTAATTCACCCCTCCACTTT
few,TRBJ1-1,TRBD1,TRBV11-3,CASSSQGAGTEAFF,TGTGCCAGCAGCTCCCAGGGGGCTGGCACTGAAGCTTTCTTT
-,TRBJ2-3,TRBD2,TRBV19,CASSPRTSEFDTQYF,TGTGCCAGTAGTCCACGGACTAGCGAGTTTGATACGCAGTATTTT
-,TRBJ2-7,-,TRBV27,CASSLNGGPYEQYF,TGTGCCAGCAGTTTAAATGGCGGACCCTACGAGCAGTACTTC
-,TRBJ1-3,-,TRBV29-1,CSVVSPARNTIYF,TGCAGCGTTGTATCCCCCGCCAGAAACACCATATATTTT
-,TRBJ2-7,-,TRBV27,CASSPNSGQGGIYYF,TGTGCCAGCAGTCCGAACTCTGGACAGGGAGGGATTTATTACTTC
once,TRBJ2-1,TRBD2,TRBV9,CASSVDASGGVYNEQFF,TGTGCCAGCAGCGTAGATGCTAGCGGGGGGGTATACAATGAGCAGTTCTTC
-,TRBJ2-1,-,TRBV7-8,CASSLRVIQFF,TGTGCCAGCAGCTTGCGGGTTATTCAGTTCTTC
few,TRBJ2-2,-,TRBV6-4,CASSEQGHGELFF,TGTGCCAGCAGTGAACAGGGACACGGGGAGCTGTTTTTT
-,TRBJ2-7,-,TRBV28,CASSQDGRGEQYF,TGTGCCAGCAGCCAAGACGGGCGGGGCGAGCAGTACTTC
-,TRBJ1-3,-,TRBV27,CASSLRWSGTGNTIYF,TGTGCCAGCAGTTTAAGGTGGTCGGGGACTGGAAACACCATATATTTT
-,TRBJ1-1,-,TRBV4-1,CASSQAVGTSEAFF,TGCGCCAGCAGCCAAGCGGTAGGGACAAGTGAAGCTTTCTTT
-,TRBJ2-6,-,TRBV7-2,CASSLRGSGGAGANVLTF,TGTGCCAGCAGCTTACGAGGGAGTGGGGGAGCTGGGGCCAACGTCCTGACTTTC
-,TRBJ2-3,-,TRBV7-3,CASSRPSGGATDTQYF,TGTGCCAGCAGCCGGCCCTCCGGAGGGGCCACAGATACGCAGTATTTT
-,TRBJ2-7,-,TRBV28,CASTGPPLDEQYF,TGTGCCAGTACCGGGCCCCCGCTGGACGAGCAGTACTTC
-,TRBJ2-3,-,TRBV5-5,CASSLGTARTDTQYF,TGTGCCAGCAGCTTGGGAACAGCCCGCACAGATACGCAGTATTTT
-,TRBJ2-3,-,TRBV7-6,CASSPDTDTQYF,TGTGCCAGCAGCCCCGACACAGATACGCAGTATTTT
few,TRBJ2-3,-,TRBV2,CASSDLSSSTDTQYF,TGTGCCAGCAGTGATCTCTCCTCCTCCACAGATACGCAGTATTTT
-,TRBJ2-2,-,TRBV7-6,CASSLIQAGELFF,TGTGCCAGCAGCTTAATACAGGCCGGGGAGCTGTTTTTT
-,TRBJ1-4,-,TRBV18,CASSPLTGTTNEKLFF,TGTGCCAGCTCACCATTGACGGGGACAACTAATGAAAAACTGTTTTTT
-,TRBJ1-1,-,TRBV19,CATFNTEAFF,TGTGCCACCTTCAACACTGAAGCTTTCTTT
-,TRBJ1-2,-,TRBV28,CASSLEKLPFRGYTF,TGTGCCAGCAGCCTTGAAAAACTGCCGTTCCGGGGCTACACCTTC
-,TRBJ2-2,-,TRBV29-1,CSVPTANTGELFF,TGCAGCGTTCCAACAGCGAACACCGGGGAGCTGTTTTTT
-,TRBJ2-3,-,TRBV5-1,CASSLEGGGGADTQYF,TGCGCCAGCAGCTTGGAAGGAGGTGGGGGAGCAGATACGCAGTATTTT
-,TRBJ2-7,TRBD2,TRBV28,CASQTSGATPYEQYF,TGTGCCAGTCAGACTAGCGGGGCCACCCCCTACGAGCAGTACTTC
-,TRBJ1-3,-,TRBV6-1,CASSEAGAGNTIYF,TGTGCCAGCAGTGAGGCAGGGGCTGGAAACACCATATATTTT